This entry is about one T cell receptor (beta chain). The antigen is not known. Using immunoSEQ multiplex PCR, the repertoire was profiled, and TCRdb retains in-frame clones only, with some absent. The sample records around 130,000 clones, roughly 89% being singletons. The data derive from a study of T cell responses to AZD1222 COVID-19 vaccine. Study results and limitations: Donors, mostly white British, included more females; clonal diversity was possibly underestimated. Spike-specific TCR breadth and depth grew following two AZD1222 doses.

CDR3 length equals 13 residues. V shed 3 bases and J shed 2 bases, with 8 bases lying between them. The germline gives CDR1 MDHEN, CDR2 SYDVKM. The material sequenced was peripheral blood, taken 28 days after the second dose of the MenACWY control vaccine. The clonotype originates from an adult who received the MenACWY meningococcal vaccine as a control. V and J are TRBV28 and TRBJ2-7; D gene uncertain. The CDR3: CASSFSIPYEQYF. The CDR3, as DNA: TGTGCCAGCAGTTTCAGCATACCCTACGAGCAGTACTTC.